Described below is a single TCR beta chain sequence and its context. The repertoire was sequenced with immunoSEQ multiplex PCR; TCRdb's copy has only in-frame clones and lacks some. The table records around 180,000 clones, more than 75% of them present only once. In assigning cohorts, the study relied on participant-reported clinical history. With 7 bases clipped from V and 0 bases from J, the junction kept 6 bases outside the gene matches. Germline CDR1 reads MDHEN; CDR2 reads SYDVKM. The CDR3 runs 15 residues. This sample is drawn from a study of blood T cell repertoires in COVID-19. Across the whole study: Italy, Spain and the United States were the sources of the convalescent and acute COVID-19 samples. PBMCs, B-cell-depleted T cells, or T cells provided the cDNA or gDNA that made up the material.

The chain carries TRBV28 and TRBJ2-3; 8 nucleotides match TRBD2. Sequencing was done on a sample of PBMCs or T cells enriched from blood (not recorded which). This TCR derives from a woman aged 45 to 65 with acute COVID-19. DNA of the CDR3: TGTGCCAGCACCGGGACTAGTGGGAGCACAGATACGCAGTATTTT. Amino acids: CASTGTSGSTDTQYF. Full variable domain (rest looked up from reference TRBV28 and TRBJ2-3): DVKVTQSSRYLVKRTGEKVFLECVQDMDHENMFWYRQDPGLGLRLIYFSYDVKMKEKGDIPEGYSVSREKKERFSLILESASTNQTSMYLCASTGTSGSTDTQYFGPGTRLTVL.